Sequencing of this T cell receptor beta chain was carried out in a study of T cells in Graves' hyperthyroidism and ophthalmopathy. Ophthalmopathy patients showed a Clinical Activity Score of at least 3, NOSPECS grade of at least 4 and duration under 3 months. Clinical symptoms, serum thyroxine, TRAb, thyroid ultrasound and orbital computed tomography informed diagnoses. PBMCs were sourced from roughly 9.1 ml fresh peripheral blood. This clonotype was seen repeatedly, ten times or more. Antigen: not known. Amplified regions were TCR beta CDR3 sequences from RNA transcripts. First-round RT-PCR with HTBI primers amplified the TCR CDR3 region. Via MiXCR, TCRdb re-called the multiplex PCR reads, giving one row per CDR3 protein. The sample lists about 380,000 distinct CDR3 sequences; about 18% were seen once. Findings and caveats of the study: Most thyroid-expanded clonotypes above 0.001 were also found in blood.

The germline V and J ends were trimmed by 7 bases and 0 bases, with 9 bases remaining between them. The CDR3 is made up of 13 amino acids. Per germline, CDR1 WSHSY and CDR2 SAAADI. The J gene is TRBJ1-1, the V gene TRBV10-2; no clear D gene. The origin of this receptor is a young man with Graves' ophthalmopathy. The sample was blood. DNA for the CDR3: TGCGCCAGCATATACACAGTGAACACTGAAGCTTTCTTT. This encodes CASIYTVNTEAFF.